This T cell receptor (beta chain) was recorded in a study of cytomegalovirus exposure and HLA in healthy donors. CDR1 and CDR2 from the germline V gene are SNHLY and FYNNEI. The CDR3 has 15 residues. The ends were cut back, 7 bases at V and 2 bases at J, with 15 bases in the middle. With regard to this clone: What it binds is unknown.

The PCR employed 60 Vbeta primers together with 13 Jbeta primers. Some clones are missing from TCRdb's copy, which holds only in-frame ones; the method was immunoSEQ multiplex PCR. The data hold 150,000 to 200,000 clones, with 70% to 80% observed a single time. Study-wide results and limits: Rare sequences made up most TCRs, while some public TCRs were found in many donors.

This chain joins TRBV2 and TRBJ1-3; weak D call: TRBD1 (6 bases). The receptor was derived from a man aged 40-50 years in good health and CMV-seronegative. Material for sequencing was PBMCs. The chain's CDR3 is CASKRGGGTGNTIYF. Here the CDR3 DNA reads TGTGCCAGCAAAAGAGGGGGGGGAACTGGAAACACCATATATTTT.